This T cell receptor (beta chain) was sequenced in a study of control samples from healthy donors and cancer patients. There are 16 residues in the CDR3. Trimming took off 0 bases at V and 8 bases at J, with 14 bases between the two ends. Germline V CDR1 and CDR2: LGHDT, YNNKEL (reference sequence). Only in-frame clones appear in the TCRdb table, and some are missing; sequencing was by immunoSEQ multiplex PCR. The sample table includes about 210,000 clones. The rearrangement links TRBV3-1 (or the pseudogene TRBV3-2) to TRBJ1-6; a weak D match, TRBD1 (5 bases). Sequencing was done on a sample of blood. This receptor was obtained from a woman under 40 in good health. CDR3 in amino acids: CASSQEDGALYSPLHF. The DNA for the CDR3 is TGTGCCAGCAGCCAAGAAGATGGGGCTTTGTATTCACCCCTCCACTTT.